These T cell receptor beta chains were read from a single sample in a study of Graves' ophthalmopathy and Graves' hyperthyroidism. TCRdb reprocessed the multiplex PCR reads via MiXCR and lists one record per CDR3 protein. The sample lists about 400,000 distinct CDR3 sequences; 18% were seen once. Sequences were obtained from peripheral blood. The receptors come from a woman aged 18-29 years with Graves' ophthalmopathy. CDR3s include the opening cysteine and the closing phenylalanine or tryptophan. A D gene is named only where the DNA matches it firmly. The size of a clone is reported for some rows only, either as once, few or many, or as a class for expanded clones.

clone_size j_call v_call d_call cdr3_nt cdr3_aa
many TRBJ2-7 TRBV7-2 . TGTGCCAGCAGCTTGTGGACGAAAAACGAGCAGTACTTC CASSLWTKNEQYF
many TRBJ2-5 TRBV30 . TGTGCCTGGAGTGTCGGCGCGGGAATGGAGACCCAGTACTTC CAWSVGAGMETQYF
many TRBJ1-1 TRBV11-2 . TGTGCCAGCAGCTTACGGGGGGAGGGCACTGAAGCTTTCTTT CASSLRGEGTEAFF
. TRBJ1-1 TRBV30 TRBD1 TGTGCCTGCCCTTCTAGGACAGGGCCGAACACTGAAGCTTTCTTT CACPSRTGPNTEAFF
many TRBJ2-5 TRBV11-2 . TGTGCCAGCAGCTTATTTTCTGGGGGGGAGACCCAGTACTTC CASSLFSGGETQYF
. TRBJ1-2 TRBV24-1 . TGTGCCACCAGTGCCACGGACCACGGCTACACCTTC CATSATDHGYTF
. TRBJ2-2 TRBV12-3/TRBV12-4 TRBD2 TGTGCCAGCAGGCCCACTAGCGACTTTGACGGGGAGCTGTTTTTT CASRPTSDFDGELFF
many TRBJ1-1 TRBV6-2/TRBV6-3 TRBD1 TGTGCCAGCACCCAGGGGGGATTCGGCACTGAAGCTTTCTTT CASTQGGFGTEAFF
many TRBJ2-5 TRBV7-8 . TGTGCCAGCAGCTCCACCCTAGCGCCTAGAGGTTTC CASSSTLAPRGF
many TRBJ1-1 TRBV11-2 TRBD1 TGTGCCAGCAGCCTCAACCCAGGAGGGACAGGAGTCACTGAAGCTTTCTTT CASSLNPGGTGVTEAFF
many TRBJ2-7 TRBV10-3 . TGTGCCATCAGCCGAAACGTGGCTAGCTCCTACGAGCAGTACTTC CAISRNVASSYEQYF
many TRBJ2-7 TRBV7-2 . TGTGCCAGCAGCTTAGACAGGGCCTCCTACGAGCAGTACTTC CASSLDRASYEQYF
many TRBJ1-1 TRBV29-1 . TGCAGCGGCTACGAGGGGACTGAAGCTTTCTTT CSGYEGTEAFF
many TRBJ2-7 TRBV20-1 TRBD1 TGCAGTGCTAGTCGGGCAGGGGGCGAGCAGTACTTC CSASRAGGEQYF
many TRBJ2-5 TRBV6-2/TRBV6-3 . TGTGCCGGCAGTTTCAGGACCTTAGGACTATCCGAGACCCAGTACTTC CAGSFRTLGLSETQYF
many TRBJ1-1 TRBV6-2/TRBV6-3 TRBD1 TGTGCCAGCAGTCGTCAGGGGGCGATCACTGAAGCTTTCTTT CASSRQGAITEAFF
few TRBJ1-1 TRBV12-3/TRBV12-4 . TGTGCCAGCAGGCCCAACAGGGTCACTGAAGCTTTCTTT CASRPNRVTEAFF
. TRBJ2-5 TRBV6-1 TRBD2 TGTGCCAGCAGCCCATCGGGACTAGCGGGAGGGGAGACCCAGTACTTC CASSPSGLAGGETQYF
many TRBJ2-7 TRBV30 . TGTGCCTGGAGTGATGGGACCTCCTACGAGCAGTACTTC CAWSDGTSYEQYF
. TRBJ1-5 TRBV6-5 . TGTGCCAGCAGTTACGTGGTGGGGGGCGGCAATCAGCCCCAGCATTTT CASSYVVGGGNQPQHF
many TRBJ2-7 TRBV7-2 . TGTGCCAGCAGCCTACTTGGTTCGGAGCAGTACTTC CASSLLGSEQYF
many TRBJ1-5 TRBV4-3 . TGCGCCAGCAGCCAAGATTACGGGGGAGAACGGCCCCAGCATTTT CASSQDYGGERPQHF
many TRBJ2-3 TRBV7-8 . TGTGCCAGCAGCTTCCCGGGACGGCCAGATACGCAGTATTTT CASSFPGRPDTQYF
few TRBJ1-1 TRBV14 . TGTGCCAGCAGCCCCAAAAAGGGGCGGTCAGCTTTCTTT CASSPKKGRSAFF
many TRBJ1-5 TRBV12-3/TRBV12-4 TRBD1 TGTGCCAGCAGCGATACCCCGGGACAGGGCGCCCAGCCCCAGCATTTT CASSDTPGQGAQPQHF
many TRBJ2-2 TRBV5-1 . TGCGCCAGCAGCGGACCGGGACTCGGGCCCGGGGAGCTGTTTTTT CASSGPGLGPGELFF
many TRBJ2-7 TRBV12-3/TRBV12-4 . TGTGCCAGCAGTCGAAGCAACGGGGCCTACGAGCAGTACTTC CASSRSNGAYEQYF
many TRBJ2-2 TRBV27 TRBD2 TGTGCCAGCAGTTTGAACGGGGGGAGGTCTACCGGGGAGCTGTTTTTT CASSLNGGRSTGELFF
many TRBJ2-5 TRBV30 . TGTGCATGGAATGGCCAGGGAAGAGAGACCCAGTACTTC CAWNGQGRETQYF
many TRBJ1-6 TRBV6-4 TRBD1 TGTGCCAGCAGTGATGACAGGGGGCGGAATTCACCCCTCCACTTT CASSDDRGRNSPLHF
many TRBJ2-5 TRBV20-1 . TGCAGTGCTAGAGATCCGTGGGAAGAGACCCAGTACTTC CSARDPWEETQYF
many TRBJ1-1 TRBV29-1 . TGCAGTGCGATCGGGGAGAACACTGAAGCTTTCTTT CSAIGENTEAFF